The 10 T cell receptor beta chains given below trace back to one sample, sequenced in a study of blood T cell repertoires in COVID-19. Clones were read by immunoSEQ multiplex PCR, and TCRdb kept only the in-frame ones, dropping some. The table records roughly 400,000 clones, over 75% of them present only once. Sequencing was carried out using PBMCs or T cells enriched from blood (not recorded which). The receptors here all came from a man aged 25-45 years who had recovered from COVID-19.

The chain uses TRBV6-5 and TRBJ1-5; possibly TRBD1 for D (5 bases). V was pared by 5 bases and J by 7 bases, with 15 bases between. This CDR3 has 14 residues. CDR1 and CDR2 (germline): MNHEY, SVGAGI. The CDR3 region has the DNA TGTGCCAGCAGTAGTCTAGGGGAAAGGCAGCCCCAGCATTTT. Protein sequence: CASSSLGERQPQHF.

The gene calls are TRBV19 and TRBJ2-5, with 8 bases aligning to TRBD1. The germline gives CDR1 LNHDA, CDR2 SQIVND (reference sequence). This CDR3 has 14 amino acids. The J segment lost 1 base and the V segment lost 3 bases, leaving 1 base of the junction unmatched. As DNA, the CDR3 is TGTGCCAGTAGTATTCAGGGGGCCCAAGAGACCCAGTACTTC. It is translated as CASSIQGAQETQYF.

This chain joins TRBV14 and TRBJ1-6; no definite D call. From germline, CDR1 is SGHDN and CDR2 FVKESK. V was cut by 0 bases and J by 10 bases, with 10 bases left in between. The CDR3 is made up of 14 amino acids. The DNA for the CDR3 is TGTGCCAGCAGCCAAGACGGAGGGAGGTCACCCCTCCACTTT. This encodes CASSQDGGRSPLHF.

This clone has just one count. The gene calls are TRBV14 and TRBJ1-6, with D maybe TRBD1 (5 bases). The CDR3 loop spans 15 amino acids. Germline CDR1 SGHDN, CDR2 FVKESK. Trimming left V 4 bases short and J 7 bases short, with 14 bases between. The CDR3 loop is CASSLGRGTNSPLHF. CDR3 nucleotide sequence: TGTGCCAGCAGCCTCGGCCGGGGGACGAATTCACCCCTCCACTTT.

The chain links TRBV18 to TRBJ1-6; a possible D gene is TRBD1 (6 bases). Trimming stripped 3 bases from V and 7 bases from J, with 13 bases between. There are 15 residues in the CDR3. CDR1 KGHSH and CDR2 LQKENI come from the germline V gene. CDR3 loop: CASSPGAGDNSPLHF. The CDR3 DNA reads TGTGCCAGCTCACCGGGGGCAGGGGACAATTCACCCCTCCACTTT.

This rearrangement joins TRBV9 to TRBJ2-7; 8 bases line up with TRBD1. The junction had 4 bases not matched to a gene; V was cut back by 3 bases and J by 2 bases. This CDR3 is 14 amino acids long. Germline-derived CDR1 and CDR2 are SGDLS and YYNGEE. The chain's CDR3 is CASSDRDRTYEQYF. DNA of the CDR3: TGTGCCAGCAGCGACCGGGACAGGACCTACGAGCAGTACTTC. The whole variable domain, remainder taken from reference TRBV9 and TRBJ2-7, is DSGVTQTPKHLITATGQRVTLRCSPRSGDLSVYWYQQSLDQGLQFLIQYYNGEERAKGNILERFSAQQFPDLHSELNLSSLELGDSALYFCASSDRDRTYEQYFGPGTRLTVT.

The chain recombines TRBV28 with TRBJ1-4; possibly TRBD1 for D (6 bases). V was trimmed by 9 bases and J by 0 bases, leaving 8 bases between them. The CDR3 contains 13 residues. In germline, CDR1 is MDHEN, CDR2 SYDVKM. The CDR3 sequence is CASEGATNEKLFF. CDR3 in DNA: TGTGCCAGTGAGGGGGCAACTAATGAAAAACTGTTTTTT.

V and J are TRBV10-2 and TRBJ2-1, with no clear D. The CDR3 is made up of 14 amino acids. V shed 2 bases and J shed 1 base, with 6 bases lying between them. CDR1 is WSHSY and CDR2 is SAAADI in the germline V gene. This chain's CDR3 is CASSETASYNEQFF. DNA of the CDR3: TGCGCCAGCAGTGAGACAGCTTCCTACAATGAGCAGTTCTTC.

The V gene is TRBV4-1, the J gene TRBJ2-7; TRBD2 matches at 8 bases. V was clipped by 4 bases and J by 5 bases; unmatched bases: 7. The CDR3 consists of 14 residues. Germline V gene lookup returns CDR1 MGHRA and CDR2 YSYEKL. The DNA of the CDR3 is TGCGCCAGCAGCCTACGGGAGGGCGGTGACGAGCAGTACTTC. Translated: CASSLREGGDEQYF.

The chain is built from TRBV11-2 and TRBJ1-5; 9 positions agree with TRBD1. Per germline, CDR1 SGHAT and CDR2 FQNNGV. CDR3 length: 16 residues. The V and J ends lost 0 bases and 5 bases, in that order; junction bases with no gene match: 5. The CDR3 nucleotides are TGTGCCAGCAGCTTAGATGGACAGGGGAGTTATCAGCCCCAGCATTTT. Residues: CASSLDGQGSYQPQHF.